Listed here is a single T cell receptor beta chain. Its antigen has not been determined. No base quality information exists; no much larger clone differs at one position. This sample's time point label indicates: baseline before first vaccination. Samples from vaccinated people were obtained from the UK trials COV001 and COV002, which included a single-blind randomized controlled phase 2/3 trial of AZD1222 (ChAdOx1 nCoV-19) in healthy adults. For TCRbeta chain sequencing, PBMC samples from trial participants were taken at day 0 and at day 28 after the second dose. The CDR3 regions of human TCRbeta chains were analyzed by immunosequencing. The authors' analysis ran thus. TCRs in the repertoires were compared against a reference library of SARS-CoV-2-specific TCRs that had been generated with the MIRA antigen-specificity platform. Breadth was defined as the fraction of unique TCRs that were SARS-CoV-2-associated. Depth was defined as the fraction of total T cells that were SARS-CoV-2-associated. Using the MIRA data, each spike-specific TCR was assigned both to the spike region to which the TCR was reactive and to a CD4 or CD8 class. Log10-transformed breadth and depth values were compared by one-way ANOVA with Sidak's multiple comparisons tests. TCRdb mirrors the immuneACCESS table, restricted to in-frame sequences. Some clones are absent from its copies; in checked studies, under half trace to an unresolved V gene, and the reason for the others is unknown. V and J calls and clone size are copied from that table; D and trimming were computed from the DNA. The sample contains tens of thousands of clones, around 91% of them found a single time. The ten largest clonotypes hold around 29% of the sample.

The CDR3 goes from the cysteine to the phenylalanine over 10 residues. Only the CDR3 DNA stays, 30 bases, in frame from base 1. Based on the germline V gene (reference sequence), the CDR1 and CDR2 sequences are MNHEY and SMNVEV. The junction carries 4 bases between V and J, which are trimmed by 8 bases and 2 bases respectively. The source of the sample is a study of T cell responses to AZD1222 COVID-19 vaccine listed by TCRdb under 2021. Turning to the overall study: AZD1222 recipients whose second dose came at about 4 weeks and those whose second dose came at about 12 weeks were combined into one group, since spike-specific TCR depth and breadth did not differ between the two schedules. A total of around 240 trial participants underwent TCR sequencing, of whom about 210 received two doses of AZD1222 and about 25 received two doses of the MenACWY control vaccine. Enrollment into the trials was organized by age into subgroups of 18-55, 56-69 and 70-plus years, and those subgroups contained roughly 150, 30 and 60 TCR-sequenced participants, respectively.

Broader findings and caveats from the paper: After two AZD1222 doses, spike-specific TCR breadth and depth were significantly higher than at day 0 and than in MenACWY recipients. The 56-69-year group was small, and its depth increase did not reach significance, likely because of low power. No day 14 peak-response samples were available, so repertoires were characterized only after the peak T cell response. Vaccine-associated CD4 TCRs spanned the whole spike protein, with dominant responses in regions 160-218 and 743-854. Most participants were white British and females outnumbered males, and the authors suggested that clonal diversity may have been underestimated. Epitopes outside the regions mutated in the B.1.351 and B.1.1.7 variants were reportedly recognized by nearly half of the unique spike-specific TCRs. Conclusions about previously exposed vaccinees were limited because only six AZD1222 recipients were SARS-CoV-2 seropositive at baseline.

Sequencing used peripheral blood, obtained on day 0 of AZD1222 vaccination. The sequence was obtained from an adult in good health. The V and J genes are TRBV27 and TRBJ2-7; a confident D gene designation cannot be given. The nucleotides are TGTGCCAGCCAAACCTACGAGCAGTACTTC. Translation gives CASQTYEQYF.